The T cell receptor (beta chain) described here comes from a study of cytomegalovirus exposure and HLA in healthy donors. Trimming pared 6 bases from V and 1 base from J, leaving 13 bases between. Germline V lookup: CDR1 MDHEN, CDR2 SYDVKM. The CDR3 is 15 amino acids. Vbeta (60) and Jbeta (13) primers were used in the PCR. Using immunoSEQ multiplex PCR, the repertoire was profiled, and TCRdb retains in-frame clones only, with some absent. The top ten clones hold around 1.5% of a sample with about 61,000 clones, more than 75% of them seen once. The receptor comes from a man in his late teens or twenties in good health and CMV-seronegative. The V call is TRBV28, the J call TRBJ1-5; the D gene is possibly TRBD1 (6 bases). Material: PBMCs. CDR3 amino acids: CASRPTGLSNQPQHF. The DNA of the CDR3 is TGTGCCAGCAGACCCACAGGGTTAAGCAATCAGCCCCAGCATTTT.